The 19 T cell receptor beta chains below were found in one sample sequenced in a study of shared clonotypes between healthy human individuals. In the naive CD8 group, cells lacked CD45RO and were positively selected for CCR7, so terminally differentiated effector memory CD45RA+ cells were left out. Sequencing used immunoSEQ multiplex PCR; TCRdb keeps in-frame clones, though not all of them. The data contain roughly 890,000 clones, 92% of them seen just once; the ten biggest clones take up about 25%. Material for sequencing was naive CD8+ T cells sorted from blood. All receptors come from a man aged 25 to 45 in good health.

The gene calls are TRBV19 and TRBJ2-7; D remains ambiguous. With 1 base removed from V and 7 bases from J, the gap between germline ends came to 11 bases. The V gene's germline CDR1 is LNHDA and CDR2 SQIVND (reference sequence). The CDR3 sequence is 13 residues long. CDR3 bases: TGTGCCAGTAGTATAGTGGAACACGAGGAGCAGTACTTC. The encoded protein is CASSIVEHEEQYF.

This chain uses TRBV13 with TRBJ2-7; no clear D. This CDR3 contains 15 residues. V was clipped by 0 bases and J by 2 bases, with 11 bases between them. CDR1 and CDR2 (germline): PRHDT, FYEKMQ (reference sequence). The CDR3 protein is CASSLGRHLAYEQYF. The CDR3, as DNA: TGTGCCAGCAGCTTAGGCAGGCATCTAGCCTACGAGCAGTACTTC. Full variable domain (remainder filled in from reference TRBV13 and TRBJ2-7): AAGVIQSPRHLIKEKRETATLKCYPIPRHDTVYWYQQGPGQDPQFLISFYEKMQSDKGSIPDRFSAQQFSDYHSELNMSSLELGDSALYFCASSLGRHLAYEQYFGPGTRLTVT.

The chain couples TRBV5-1 to TRBJ2-5; D is unresolved. The V gene lost 1 base and the J gene lost 5 bases, with 12 bases spanning the gap. The CDR3 length is 14 residues. Germline CDR1 SGHRS, CDR2 YFSETQ. The CDR3 reads CASSLLGSTETQYF. The CDR3 region has the DNA TGCGCCAGCAGCTTGTTGGGTTCCACGGAGACCCAGTACTTC.

V usage is TRBV11-2 and J usage is TRBJ2-7; TRBD2 matches 7 bases. The germline V gene has CDR1 SGHAT and CDR2 FQNNGV. The V segment lost 10 bases and the J segment 4 bases; nucleotides outside the gene matches: 13. The CDR3 covers 14 residues. This CDR3 is CATGFARERYEQYF. The CDR3 nucleotides are TGTGCCACCGGGTTTGCGCGGGAGCGGTACGAGCAGTACTTC.

The chain has TRBV21-1 and TRBJ1-2; the DNA was not compared with TRBD1, the D call given in the table. TRBV21-1 is tagged as a pseudogene. The CDR3 has 11 residues. CDR3: CATSRGLGYTF. For the CDR3, the DNA is TGTGCCACCTCCAGGGGGCTGGGCTACACCTTC.

The V call is TRBV27, the J call TRBJ1-4, with D perhaps matching TRBD1 (6 bases). This CDR3 is 13 amino acids long. The germline V gene encodes CDR1 MNHEY and CDR2 SMNVEV (reference sequence). The V end was cut by 7 bases, the J end by 4 bases, with 10 bases between. The CDR3 reads CASMGTLNEKLFF. DNA of the CDR3: TGTGCCAGCATGGGGACACTTAATGAAAAACTGTTTTTT.

The V and J genes are TRBV19 and TRBJ2-7; 8 bases agree with TRBD2. Germline V gene lookup returns CDR1 LNHDA and CDR2 SQIVND (reference sequence). The CDR3 runs to 11 residues. CDR3 amino acids: CAVSGGVEQYF. The CDR3 DNA follows: TGTGCGGTGAGCGGGGGTGTTGAGCAGTACTTC.

J is TRBJ2-5 and V is TRBV2; TRBD1 agrees at 7 bases. Looked up from germline, CDR1 is SNHLY and CDR2 is FYNNEI. The CDR3 contains 14 residues. V lost 8 bases, J lost 4 bases, and 10 bases stayed unmatched. CDR3 in amino acids: CASSQGERRETQYF. DNA for the CDR3: TGTGCCAGCTCCCAGGGGGAGAGGAGAGAGACCCAGTACTTC.

The chain recombines TRBV28 with TRBJ2-5; D remains unclear. This CDR3 spans 13 amino acids. The V end was cut by 4 bases, the J end by 5 bases, with 11 bases between. The germline V gene encodes CDR1 MDHEN and CDR2 SYDVKM. In nucleotides, the CDR3 is TGTGCCAGCAGTTGGGCCGGTGGGGAGACCCAGTACTTC. As protein: CASSWAGGETQYF.

The chain couples TRBV9 to TRBJ2-6, with TRBD1 matching over 7 bases. Germline lookup yields CDR1 SGDLS and CDR2 YYNGEE. Trimming took 3 bases from V and 2 from J; bases not matched to a gene: 5. The CDR3 has 16 amino acids. CDR3 region: CASSGIGTAGANVLTF. The CDR3 DNA reads TGTGCCAGCAGCGGCATCGGGACAGCTGGGGCCAACGTCCTGACTTTC.

This rearrangement joins TRBV7-9 to TRBJ1-2; D is uncertain. Trimming removed 7 bases at V and 4 bases at J, with 16 bases between. Germline V gene sequence: CDR1 SEHNR, CDR2 FQNEAQ (reference sequence). This CDR3 is 14 amino acids long. The CDR3 sequence is CASNYPLGIYGYTF. CDR3 bases: TGTGCCAGCAACTACCCCTTGGGAATCTATGGCTACACCTTC.

This chain joins TRBV7-9 and TRBJ2-3, with 9 bases fitting TRBD2. CDR1 is SEHNR and CDR2 is FQNEAQ in the germline V gene (reference sequence). With 5 bases clipped from V and 4 bases from J, the junction kept 10 bases outside the gene matches. This CDR3 is 16 amino acids long. The CDR3 sequence: CASSHGTSLSADTQYF. The CDR3 region has the DNA TGTGCCAGCAGCCACGGGACTAGCTTATCAGCAGATACGCAGTATTTT.

This clone is a singleton in its sample. CDR3 loop: CASGTGTGNEQYF. The DNA of the CDR3 is TGCGCCAGCGGTACCGGGACAGGGAACGAGCAGTACTTC. The chain links TRBV4-3 to TRBJ2-7; 9 bases agree with TRBD1. Germline-derived CDR1 and CDR2 are LGHNA and YSLEER. This CDR3 spans 13 amino acids. V dropped 8 bases and J dropped 5; count of bases not matched to a gene: 7.

This rearrangement joins TRBV27 to TRBJ2-6; D perhaps matches TRBD2 (5 bases). Trimming pared 5 bases from V and 1 base from J, leaving 12 bases between. CDR3 size: 16 residues. The germline CDR1 and CDR2 sequences are MNHEY and SMNVEV (reference sequence). The CDR3 DNA follows: TGTGCCAGCAGTGTATTGACTATTTCTGGGGCCAACGTCCTGACTTTC. Its translation: CASSVLTISGANVLTF.

The chain is built from TRBV21-1 and TRBJ1-5; TRBD1 is the table's D call and was not checked against the DNA. TRBV21-1 is a listed pseudogene. There are 16 residues in the CDR3. DNA of the CDR3: TGTGCCAGCAGCAGTCTACGGGACAACAAACTCAGCCCCCAGCATTTT. Translated, it gives CASSSLRDNKLSPQHF.

The chain carries TRBV25-1 and TRBJ2-7; 9 nucleotides align to TRBD2. The junction had 11 bases not matched to a gene; V was cut back by 9 bases and J by 2 bases. The CDR3 sequence is 15 residues long. Germline V lookup: CDR1 MGHDK, CDR2 SYGVNS. The CDR3 is CARGASGNNTYEQYF. As DNA, the CDR3 is TGTGCCAGGGGGGCTAGCGGGAATAACACCTACGAGCAGTACTTC.

A note on this clone: In the same sample, other DNA sequences code for this CDR3. This chain connects TRBV7-9 to TRBJ2-7; a weak D match, TRBD2 (5 bases). Trimming left V 2 bases short and J 2 bases short, with 7 bases between. The germline CDR1 and CDR2 sequences are SEHNR and FQNEAQ (reference sequence). The CDR3 sequence is 13 residues long. The CDR3 is CASSLPGTYEQYF. Here the CDR3 DNA reads TGTGCCAGCAGCTTACCCGGGACCTACGAGCAGTACTTC.

V usage is TRBV29-1 and J usage is TRBJ2-7; the match to TRBD1 covers 7 bases. V lost 5 bases and J lost 2; bases outside the gene matches: 6. The CDR3 consists of 13 residues. Germline lookup yields CDR1 SQVTM and CDR2 ANQGSEA. For the CDR3, the DNA is TGCAGCGTTTCGACAGGGCAACCCTACGAGCAGTACTTC. Translated, it gives CSVSTGQPYEQYF.

This clone was seen a single time. The V gene is TRBV20-1, the J gene TRBJ2-7; 11 bases are shared with TRBD1. This CDR3 has 11 amino acids. The germline V gene has CDR1 DFQATT and CDR2 SNEGSKA (reference sequence). Trimming removed 5 bases from V and 7 bases from J; junction bases left unmatched: 1. DNA of the CDR3: TGCAGTGCTTGGGACAGGGGGGAGCAGTACTTC. Protein sequence: CSAWDRGEQYF.